The 18 T cell receptor beta chains given below trace back to one sample, sequenced in a study of cytomegalovirus exposure and HLA in healthy donors. The PCR employed 60 Vbeta primers together with 13 Jbeta primers. TCRdb's table, derived via immunoSEQ multiplex PCR, lists solely in-frame clones and lacks some. Here the sample spans about 99,000 clones, roughly three quarters being singletons. The sequencing sample was made of PBMCs. All receptors derive from a male donor in good health and CMV-seropositive.

This rearrangement joins TRBV23-1 to TRBJ1-1, with 7 bases matching TRBD1. TRBV23-1 is reported as an ORF; its role is uncertain. The CDR3 loop spans 17 amino acids. Trimming took 4 bases from V and 1 from J; bases not matched to a gene: 12. CDR3 residues: CASSLTLKTGRNTEAFF. The CDR3 DNA is TGCGCCAGCAGTCTGACCCTCAAGACAGGGAGGAACACTGAAGCTTTCTTT.

The chain couples TRBV6-5 to TRBJ2-7; TRBD2 agrees at 10 bases. J gave up 2 bases and V 2 bases, and 3 bases lay outside the gene matches. Looked up from germline, CDR1 is MNHEY and CDR2 is SVGAGI. CDR3 length: 15 residues. The CDR3 reads CASSYERGGPYEQYF. Here the CDR3 DNA reads TGTGCCAGCAGTTACGAGCGGGGGGGCCCCTACGAGCAGTACTTC.

This chain links TRBV30 with TRBJ1-3; possible D gene TRBD1, 5 bases. The CDR3 spans 14 residues. Per the germline V gene, CDR1 is GTSNPN and CDR2 is SVGIG (reference sequence). Trimming pared 3 bases from V and 0 bases from J, leaving 9 bases between. The CDR3 protein is CAWSPTASGNTIYF. CDR3 bases: TGTGCCTGGAGCCCGACAGCCTCTGGAAACACCATATATTTT.

The chain carries TRBV18 and TRBJ1-5; 8 bases line up with TRBD1. The germline V gene encodes CDR1 KGHSH and CDR2 LQKENI. V trimming: 5 bases; J trimming: 2 bases; junction bases outside the gene matches: 8. CDR3 size: 16 residues. CDR3 protein: CASSLTGAGGNQPQHF. Here the CDR3 DNA reads TGTGCCAGCTCATTGACAGGGGCTGGGGGCAATCAGCCCCAGCATTTT. Full variable domain (missing parts from reference TRBV18 and TRBJ1-5): NAGVMQNPRHLVRRRGQEARLRCSPMKGHSHVYWYRQLPEEGLKFMVYLQKENIIDESGMPKERFSAEFPKEGPSILRIQQVVRGDSAAYFCASSLTGAGGNQPQHFGDGTRLSIL.

This clone has a single count. The identical CDR3 is also encoded by other nucleotide sequences in the sample. The chain has TRBV9 and TRBJ1-1; possible D gene TRBD1, 5 bases. V was shortened by 2 bases and J by 5 bases, with 10 bases between the two germline ends. CDR1 SGDLS and CDR2 YYNGEE come from the germline V gene. There are 13 residues in the CDR3. Here the CDR3 DNA reads TGTGCCAGCAGCGTCGGACGGGGGACTGAAGCTTTCTTT. The encoded protein is CASSVGRGTEAFF.

The CDR3 sequence is CASSQTQWRAGANVLTF. Written as DNA, the CDR3 is TGTGCCAGCAGCCAAACCCAATGGCGGGCTGGGGCCAACGTCCTGACTTTC. The chain couples TRBV5-6 to TRBJ2-6; a possible D gene is TRBD2 (5 bases). V dropped 4 bases and J dropped 2 bases, with 16 bases sitting between them. Germline-derived CDR1 and CDR2 are SGHDT and YYEEEE. The CDR3 has 17 residues.

The chain couples TRBV5-1 to TRBJ2-6; 7 nucleotides agree with TRBD1. CDR1 and CDR2 from the germline V gene are SGHRS and YFSETQ. J gave up 4 bases and V 4 bases, and 11 bases lay outside the gene matches. This CDR3 comprises 17 residues. CDR3 coding DNA: TGCGCCAGCAGCGGGGAGACAGGGAGAGGAGGGGCCAACGTCCTGACTTTC. This translates into CASSGETGRGGANVLTF. The whole variable domain, filled in from reference TRBV5-1 and TRBJ2-6, reads KAGVTQTPRYLIKTRGQQVTLSCSPISGHRSVSWYQQTPGQGLQFLFEYFSETQRNKGNFPGRFSGRQFSNSRSEMNVSTLELGDSALYLCASSGETGRGGANVLTFGAGSRLTVL.

The gene calls are TRBV5-4 and TRBJ1-2; 7 bases fit TRBD1. The germline gives CDR1 SGHNT, CDR2 YYREEE (reference sequence). V was pared by 1 base and J by 7 bases, with 10 bases of the junction left unmatched. The CDR3 runs 15 residues. The CDR3 region has the DNA TGTGCCAGCAGCTTGTTGGGGGCAGGGGGGCTTGGCTACACCTTC. It yields the protein CASSLLGAGGLGYTF.

The V call is TRBV30, the J call TRBJ2-5; 7 nucleotides line up with TRBD1. The J call is in doubt because the DNA end fits TRBJ2-7 better. CDR3 length equals 12 residues. Germline values: CDR1 GTSNPN, CDR2 SVGIG (reference sequence). The CDR3 here is CAWSTGDHEQYF. In DNA form, the CDR3 reads TGTGCCTGGAGTACAGGGGATCACGAGCAGTACTTC.

V is TRBV4-1 and J is TRBJ2-3, with 7 bases identical to TRBD1. The germline V gene has CDR1 MGHRA and CDR2 YSYEKL. The CDR3 consists of 15 residues. The junction had 6 bases not matched to a gene; V was cut back by 0 bases and J by 6 bases. In nucleotides, the CDR3 is TGCGCCAGCAGCCAAGATGGCGGCAGGGGGGATACGCAGTATTTT. The encoded protein is CASSQDGGRGDTQYF.

This chain links TRBV12-5 with TRBJ2-1, with D possibly being TRBD1 (6 bases). Looked up from germline, CDR1 is LGHNT and CDR2 is FRNRAP. This CDR3 spans 14 amino acids. V shed 6 bases and J shed 0 bases, with 9 bases lying between them. The CDR3 DNA reads as TGTGCTAGTGGAGGGGACATCTCCTACAATGAGCAGTTCTTC. Amino acid sequence: CASGGDISYNEQFF.

The V and J genes are TRBV9 and TRBJ1-4; perhaps TRBD1 as D (5 bases). Germline CDR1 is SGDLS and CDR2 is YYNGEE. Trimming left V 4 bases short and J 6 bases short, with 16 bases between. This CDR3 spans 15 amino acids. Here the CDR3 reads CASSPRQSRDEKLFF. The CDR3 bases are TGTGCCAGCAGCCCTCGACAGTCCCGTGATGAAAAACTGTTTTTT.

The gene calls are TRBV30 and TRBJ1-2, with 7 bases matching TRBD1. CDR1 and CDR2 from the germline V gene are GTSNPN and SVGIG (reference sequence). V shed 3 bases and J 0 bases; nucleotides not matched to a gene: 7. CDR3 length: 15 amino acids. CDR3 loop: CAWSLIQGTNYGYTF. CDR3 nucleotide sequence: TGTGCCTGGAGCCTTATACAGGGGACTAACTATGGCTACACCTTC.

The chain carries TRBV20-1 and TRBJ1-1; D remains unclear. The CDR3 has 11 amino acids. V gave up 3 bases and J gave up 3 bases, with 5 bases separating them. Germline lookup yields CDR1 DFQATT and CDR2 SNEGSKA (reference sequence). The CDR3 spells CSAREHTEAFF. The CDR3 bases are TGCAGTGCTAGGGAGCACACTGAAGCTTTCTTT.

The chain employs TRBV30 and TRBJ2-7; possibly TRBD2 for D (6 bases). V was cut by 3 bases and J by 5 bases, with 11 bases left in between. The CDR3 runs 12 residues. In germline, CDR1 is GTSNPN, CDR2 SVGIG (reference sequence). In nucleotides, the CDR3 is TGTGCCTGGAGCGCCCGGGGGAACGAGCAGTACTTC. Its translation is CAWSARGNEQYF.

The chain couples TRBV7-8 to TRBJ1-1, with a weak D call TRBD1 (5 bases). Germline values: CDR1 SGHVS, CDR2 FQNEAQ. V lost 1 base and J 4 bases, leaving 10 bases between the germline ends. CDR3 length: 14 residues. The CDR3 DNA reads as TGTGCCAGCAGCTTAGATAGGGGCGGCACTGAAGCTTTCTTT. Its translation is CASSLDRGGTEAFF.

This clone was seen only a few times. This chain connects TRBV5-1 to TRBJ1-1; 7 nucleotides agree with TRBD1. CDR3 length: 14 amino acids. Germline loops: CDR1 SGHRS, CDR2 YFSETQ. V trimming: 1 base; J trimming: 6 bases; junction bases outside the gene matches: 6. Here the CDR3 reads CASSLRQGVAEAFF. DNA of the CDR3: TGCGCCAGCAGCTTGAGGCAGGGGGTGGCTGAAGCTTTCTTT.

The V gene is TRBV6-5, the J gene TRBJ1-1; 8 bases line up with TRBD1. Per germline, CDR1 MNHEY and CDR2 SVGAGI. The CDR3 consists of 14 residues. J gave up 7 bases and V 2 bases, and 6 bases lay outside the gene matches. CDR3 coding DNA: TGTGCCAGCAGTTACGACAGGGGAGTAGGTGAAGCTTTCTTT. It specifies CASSYDRGVGEAFF.